What follows describes a single T cell receptor (beta chain). Its antigen is undetermined. Unrecorded immune exposure was likely among donors, who were nominally healthy when sampled. This entry belongs to a study of cytomegalovirus exposure and HLA in healthy donors. The study's findings and limits: Exclusion applied to some V segments, including TRBV6-2 and TRBV6-3, as they were indistinguishable. Presence/absence analyses rested on an assumption that sequencing depth was roughly uniform across donors. The listing of 160 or so TCR beta chains classed them as cytomegalovirus-associated.

The PCR used 60 Vbeta and 13 Jbeta primers. Generated by immunoSEQ multiplex PCR, the TCRdb table keeps only in-frame clones and is missing some. The data show approximately 120,000 clones, 73% seen once. Germline CDR1 and CDR2: SEHNR and FQNEAQ (reference sequence). The V segment lost 6 bases and the J segment 2 bases; nucleotides outside the gene matches: 3. The CDR3 has 14 amino acids. The clonotype comes from a middle-aged man in good health and CMV-seronegative. The sequenced material came from PBMCs. This chain links TRBV7-9 with TRBJ2-7; 11 bases fit TRBD1. CDR3 sequence reads: CASRRTGGTYEQYF. CDR3 nucleotide sequence: TGTGCCAGCAGACGGACAGGGGGCACCTACGAGCAGTACTTC.